Given below is one TCR beta chain in context. No antigen is known for it. Some clones are missing from TCRdb's copy, which holds only in-frame ones; the method was immunoSEQ multiplex PCR. This table holds fewer than 600 clones, 70% to 90% found once. Unmatched junction bases numbered 15, after V lost 8 bases and J lost 7 bases. Germline CDR1 SQVTM, CDR2 ANQGSEA. This CDR3 spans 14 amino acids. This specimen comes from a study of neoadjuvant nivolumab and ipilimumab in lung cancer. About the research overall: The combination arm added day-1 ipilimumab 1 mg/kg to nivolumab 3 mg/kg on days 1, 15, 29.

General observations from the study: From pretherapy to surgery, tumor richness and clonality rose with dual therapy. Blood richness before therapy tracked richness in tumors resected after neoadjuvant therapy.

This sample comprised tumor tissue, obtained before neoadjuvant nivolumab, alone or with ipilimumab. The chain uses TRBV29-1 and TRBJ1-2; TRBD1 aligns across 8 bases. The TCR sequence derives from an adult with non-small cell lung cancer. The CDR3 DNA reads TGCAGCTGCCGGACAGGGTCCCCACCGGGTGGCTACACCTTC. Residues: CSCRTGSPPGGYTF.